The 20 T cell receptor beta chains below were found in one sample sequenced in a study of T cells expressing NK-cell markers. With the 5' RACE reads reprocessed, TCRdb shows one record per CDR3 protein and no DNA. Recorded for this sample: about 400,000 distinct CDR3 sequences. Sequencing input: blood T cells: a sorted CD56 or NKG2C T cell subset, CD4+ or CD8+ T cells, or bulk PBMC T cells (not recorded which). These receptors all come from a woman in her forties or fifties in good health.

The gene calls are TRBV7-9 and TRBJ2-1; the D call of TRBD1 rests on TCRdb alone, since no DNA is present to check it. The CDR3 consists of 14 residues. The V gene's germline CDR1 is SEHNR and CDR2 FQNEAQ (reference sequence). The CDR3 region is CASSFSGPQPEQFF.

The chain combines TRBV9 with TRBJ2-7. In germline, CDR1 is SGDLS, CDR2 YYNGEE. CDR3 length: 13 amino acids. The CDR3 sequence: CASGGRRVGEQYF. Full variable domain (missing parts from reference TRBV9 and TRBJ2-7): DSGVTQTPKHLITATGQRVTLRCSPRSGDLSVYWYQQSLDQGLQFLIQYYNGEERAKGNILERFSAQQFPDLHSELNLSSLELGDSALYFCASGGRRVGEQYFGPGTRLTVT.

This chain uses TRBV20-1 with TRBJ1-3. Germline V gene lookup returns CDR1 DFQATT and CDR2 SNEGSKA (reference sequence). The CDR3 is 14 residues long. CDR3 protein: CSAPTESSGNTIYF.

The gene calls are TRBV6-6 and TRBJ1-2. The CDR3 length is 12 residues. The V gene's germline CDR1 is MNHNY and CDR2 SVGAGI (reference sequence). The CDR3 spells CASSYPTYGYTF.

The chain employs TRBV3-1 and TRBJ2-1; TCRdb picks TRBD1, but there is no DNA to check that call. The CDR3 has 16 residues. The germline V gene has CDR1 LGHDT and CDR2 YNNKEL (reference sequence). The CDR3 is CASSRLAGHSYNEQFF.

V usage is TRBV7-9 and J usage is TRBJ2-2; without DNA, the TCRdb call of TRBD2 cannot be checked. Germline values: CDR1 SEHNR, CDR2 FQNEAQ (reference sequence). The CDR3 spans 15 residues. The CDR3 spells CASSPPTRVAGELFF.

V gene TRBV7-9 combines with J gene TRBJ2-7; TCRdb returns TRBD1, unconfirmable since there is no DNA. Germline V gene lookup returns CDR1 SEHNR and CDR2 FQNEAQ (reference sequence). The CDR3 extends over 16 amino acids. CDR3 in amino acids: CASSPGSDRRFLEQYF.

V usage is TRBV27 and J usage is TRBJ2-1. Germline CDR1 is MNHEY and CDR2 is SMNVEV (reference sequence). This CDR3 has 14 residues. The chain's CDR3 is CASSLSIYSDEQFF.

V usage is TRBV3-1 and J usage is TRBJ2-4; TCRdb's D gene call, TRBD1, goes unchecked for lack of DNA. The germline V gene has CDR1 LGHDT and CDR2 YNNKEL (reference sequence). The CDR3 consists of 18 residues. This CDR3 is CASSPQAGTGRAKNIQYF. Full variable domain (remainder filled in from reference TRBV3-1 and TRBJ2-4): DTAVSQTPKYLVTQMGNDKSIKCEQNLGHDTMYWYKQDSKKFLKIMFSYNNKELIINETVPNRFSPKSPDKAHLNLHINSLELGDSAVYFCASSPQAGTGRAKNIQYFGAGTRLSVL.

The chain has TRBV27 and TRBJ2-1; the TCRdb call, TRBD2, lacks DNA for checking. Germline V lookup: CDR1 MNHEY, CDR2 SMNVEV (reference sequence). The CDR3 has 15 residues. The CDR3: CASSLTSGLYNEQFF.

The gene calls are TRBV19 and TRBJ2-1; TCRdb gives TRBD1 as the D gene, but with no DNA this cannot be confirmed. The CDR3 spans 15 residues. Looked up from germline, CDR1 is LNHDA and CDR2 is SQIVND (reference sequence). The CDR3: CASSIGAGSNNEQFF.

CDR3 loop: CATSRTSGIITEAFF. The V and J genes are TRBV15 and TRBJ1-1. Germline V CDR1 and CDR2: LNHNV, YYDKDF (reference sequence). This CDR3 is built from 15 residues.

The CDR3 spells CASSDPLAGELFF. The chain combines TRBV10-2 with TRBJ2-2; absent DNA, TCRdb's TRBD1 call cannot be checked. This CDR3 contains 13 residues. Germline CDR1 reads WSHSY; CDR2 reads SAAADI.

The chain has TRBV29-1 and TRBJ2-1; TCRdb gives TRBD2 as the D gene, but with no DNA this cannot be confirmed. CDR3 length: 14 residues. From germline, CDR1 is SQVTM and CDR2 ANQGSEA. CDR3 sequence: CSVDLGLAGDEQFF.

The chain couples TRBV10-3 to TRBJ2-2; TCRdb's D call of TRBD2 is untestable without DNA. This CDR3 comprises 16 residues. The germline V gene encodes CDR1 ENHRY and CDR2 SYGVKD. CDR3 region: CAISLLAGANTGELFF.

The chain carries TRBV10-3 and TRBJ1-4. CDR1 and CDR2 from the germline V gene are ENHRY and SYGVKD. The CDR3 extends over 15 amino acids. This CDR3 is CAIRKTPDNNEKLFF.

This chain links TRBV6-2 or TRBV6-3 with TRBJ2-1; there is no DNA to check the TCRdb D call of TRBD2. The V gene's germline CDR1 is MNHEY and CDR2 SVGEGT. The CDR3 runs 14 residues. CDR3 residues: CASSLASGFYEQFF.

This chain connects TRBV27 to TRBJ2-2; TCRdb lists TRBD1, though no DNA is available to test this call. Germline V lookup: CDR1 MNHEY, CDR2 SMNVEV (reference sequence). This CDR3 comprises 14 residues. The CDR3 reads CASTGQGAPGELFF.

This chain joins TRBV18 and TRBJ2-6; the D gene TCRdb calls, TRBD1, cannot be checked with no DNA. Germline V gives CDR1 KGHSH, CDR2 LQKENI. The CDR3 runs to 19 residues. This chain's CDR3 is CASSPGQGGLGSGANVLTF.

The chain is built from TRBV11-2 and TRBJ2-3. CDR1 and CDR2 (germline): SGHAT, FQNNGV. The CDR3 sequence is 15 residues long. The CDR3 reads CASSLSGGIADTQYF.